The clone carrying this TCR beta chain appeared a few times. What it binds is not known. This entry belongs to a study of cytomegalovirus exposure and HLA in healthy donors. About the study: Prior work identified 117 million unique TCR beta sequences in 150 million to 200 million T cells. Of several hundred genotyped donors, 80% to 85% grouped in the Caucasian-associated ancestry cluster.

13 Jbeta primers and 60 Vbeta primers were used for the PCR. Sequenced by immunoSEQ multiplex PCR; TCRdb stores in-frame clones only, minus some. The sample yields about 120,000 clones, 17% seen once. Study-wide results and limits: The study recorded 150 to 200 TCR beta chains that were cytomegalovirus-associated. Among the most significant clusters, several appeared linked to common viral pathogens in a later analysis.

Sequencing was performed on PBMCs. This receptor was identified in a female donor in good health and CMV-seropositive.

In DNA form, the CDR3 reads TGTGCCAGTAGTTGGACAGGATATAATGAAAAACTGTTTTTT. Encoded protein: CASSWTGYNEKLFF. The chain employs TRBV19 and TRBJ1-4; TRBD1 matches 7 bases. CDR3 length equals 14 residues. V gave up 5 bases and J gave up 4 bases; unmatched junction bases: 4. Germline V gene sequence: CDR1 LNHDA, CDR2 SQIVND (reference sequence).